The 22 T cell receptor beta chains below all came from one sample that was sequenced in a study of T cells in Graves' hyperthyroidism and ophthalmopathy. Authors of the study amplified TCR beta CDR3 regions from RNA transcripts. Using the HTBI primer set, a first-round RT-PCR was run on the TCR CDR3. TCRdb ran MiXCR on the multiplex PCR reads and lists one entry per CDR3 protein. The sample has approximately 510,000 distinct CDR3 sequences; 40% to 55% are singletons. Source material: peripheral blood or thyroid tissue (not recorded which). Receptor source: an adult woman with Graves' disease, either hyperthyroidism or ophthalmopathy (not recorded which).

The chain recombines TRBV7-8 with TRBJ1-1; TRBD1 is a possible D gene (5 bases). Germline V CDR1 and CDR2: SGHVS, FQNEAQ. The CDR3 has 13 residues. The germline V and J ends were trimmed by 5 bases and 1 base, with 8 bases remaining between them. CDR3 in amino acids: CASSKGKNTEAFF. Written as DNA, the CDR3 is TGTGCCAGCAGCAAGGGGAAGAACACTGAAGCTTTCTTT.

This clonotype was seen many times. This rearrangement joins TRBV10-3 to TRBJ2-5; D is uncertain. V was clipped by 3 bases and J by 1 base, with 9 bases between them. CDR3 length: 14 residues. Per germline, CDR1 ENHRY and CDR2 SYGVKD. Here the CDR3 DNA reads TGTGCCATCAGTGACGGAGCGCCCCAAGAGACCCAGTACTTC. This codes for CAISDGAPQETQYF.

This clonotype was observed at least ten times. This chain uses TRBV3-1 with TRBJ1-5; D gene ambiguous. V was trimmed by 1 base and J by 11 bases, leaving 9 bases between them. The CDR3 runs to 12 residues. CDR1 and CDR2 (germline): LGHDT, YNNKEL (reference sequence). Written as DNA, the CDR3 is TGTGCCAGCAGCCAAGTCGGTGGAGCCCAGCATTTT. Translation: CASSQVGGAQHF.

The CDR3 region is CASSLVAVPRTDTQYF. As DNA, the CDR3 is TGTGCCAGCAGCTTGGTAGCGGTTCCACGCACAGATACGCAGTATTTT. The V gene is TRBV7-8, the J gene TRBJ2-3, with TRBD2 as a possible D gene (6 bases). Germline CDR1 reads SGHVS; CDR2 reads FQNEAQ. The V end was cut by 3 bases, the J end by 1 base, with 14 bases between. The CDR3 sequence is 16 residues long.

The CDR3 DNA reads as TGCAGCGTGACCAGGGATTCACCCCTCCACTTT. Translation gives CSVTRDSPLHF. The chain uses TRBV29-1 and TRBJ1-6; D might be TRBD1 (5 bases). The V end was cut by 6 bases, the J end by 8 bases, with 8 bases between. The CDR3 has 11 amino acids. Germline V lookup: CDR1 SQVTM, CDR2 ANQGSEA.

The DNA of the CDR3 is TGCGCCAGCAGCCAATCCCCAGGGGTTCCTAATGAAAAACTGTTTTTT. Its translation: CASSQSPGVPNEKLFF. The J gene is TRBJ1-4, the V gene TRBV4-1; possibly TRBD1 for D (6 bases). CDR1 and CDR2 (germline): MGHRA, YSYEKL. V lost 2 bases to trimming and J lost 3 bases, with 13 bases between them. The CDR3 contains 16 residues.

Many counts were recorded for this clonotype. The chain employs TRBV12-3 or TRBV12-4 and TRBJ1-5, with D perhaps TRBD1 (5 bases). The CDR3 covers 13 residues. The V gene lost 4 bases and the J gene lost 6 bases, with 10 bases spanning the gap. In nucleotides, the CDR3 is TGTGCCAGCAGTTCGGGGACGGCTCAGCCCCAGCATTTT. Translating it yields CASSSGTAQPQHF.

This clonotype came up a few times. The gene calls are TRBV30 and TRBJ1-1; 9 positions match TRBD1. In germline, CDR1 is GTSNPN, CDR2 SVGIG (reference sequence). After removal of 5 bases from V and 4 bases from J, the junction contained 5 bases not matched to a gene. The CDR3 totals 13 residues. CDR3 in DNA: TGTGCCTGGGACAGGGGGGTGGGCACTGAAGCTTTCTTT. It yields the protein CAWDRGVGTEAFF.

The V call is TRBV7-6, the J call TRBJ1-1, with a possible D match to TRBD1 (6 bases). Deletions cut 6 bases from V and 4 bases from J, with 15 bases between. The germline V gene encodes CDR1 SGHVS and CDR2 FNYEAQ. This CDR3 comprises 14 residues. CDR3 in amino acids: CASSAGAGRTEAFF. The DNA of the CDR3 is TGTGCCAGCAGTGCAGGGGCAGGGCGCACTGAAGCTTTCTTT.

This chain joins TRBV11-2 and TRBJ2-7; 11 bases line up with TRBD2. From germline, CDR1 is SGHAT and CDR2 FQNNGV. V dropped 1 base and J dropped 2; count of bases not matched to a gene: 4. The CDR3 runs to 16 residues. CDR3: CASSLGTSGLPYEQYF. In nucleotides, the CDR3 is TGTGCCAGCAGCTTAGGGACTAGCGGGCTCCCCTACGAGCAGTACTTC.

The chain joins TRBV7-9 to TRBJ1-1, with no clear D. This CDR3 is built from 15 residues. Germline CDR1 reads SEHNR; CDR2 reads FQNEAQ (reference sequence). V dropped 6 bases and J dropped 1 base, with 15 bases sitting between them. Written as DNA, the CDR3 is TGTGCCAGCAGTCCTGGTACGGACGGGAACACTGAAGCTTTCTTT. Its translation is CASSPGTDGNTEAFF.

The rearrangement joins TRBV11-2 to TRBJ1-1; D gene unclear. The V and J ends lost 5 bases and 11 bases respectively, with 15 bases between them. The CDR3 consists of 12 residues. CDR1 is SGHAT, CDR2 FQNNGV, per germline. The CDR3 DNA reads as TGTGCCAGCAGCCCCAATTCGGTGGGGGCTTTCTTT. Its translation: CASSPNSVGAFF.

Comment on this clonotype: Just one base apart from a much larger clone, this may be a read error. The chain employs TRBV25-1 and TRBJ2-1; TRBD2 agrees at 7 bases. TRBJ2-7 matches the DNA end more closely, so the J call is doubtful. Germline assignment: CDR1 MGHDK and CDR2 SYGVNS. The CDR3 runs to 13 residues. The CDR3, as DNA: TGTGCCAGCAGGTCGGGGGACTACAATGAGCAGTACTTC. This encodes CASRSGDYNEQYF.

There are many counts of this clonotype. V is TRBV7-9 and J is TRBJ1-1; 10 bases are shared with TRBD1. Germline V gene data show CDR1 as SEHNR and CDR2 as FQNEAQ (reference sequence). There are 16 residues in the CDR3. V lost 5 bases, J lost 7 bases, and 13 bases stayed unmatched. In DNA form, the CDR3 reads TGTGCCAGCAGCCCGGGGGGACAGGGGCTAACGTATGAAGCTTTCTTT. Its protein is CASSPGGQGLTYEAFF. Using reference TRBV7-9 and TRBJ1-1 for the parts outside the CDR3, the full variable domain is DTGVSQNPRHKITKRGQNVTFRCDPISEHNRLYWYRQTLGQGPEFLTYFQNEAQLEKSRLLSDRFSAERPKGSFSTLEIQRTEQGDSAMYLCASSPGGQGLTYEAFFGQGTRLTVV.

In its sample, this clonotype was seen a few times. CDR3 protein: CAISDRPGQGEAFF. The CDR3 DNA follows: TGTGCCATCAGTGACCGACCGGGACAGGGTGAAGCTTTCTTT. The chain joins TRBV10-3 to TRBJ1-1; 9 positions match TRBD1. The CDR3 covers 14 residues. Germline V lookup: CDR1 ENHRY, CDR2 SYGVKD. The ends lost 3 bases at V and 7 bases at J; junction bases unmatched: 6.

This clonotype occurred a few times. The chain joins TRBV29-1 to TRBJ2-7, with TRBD1 as a possible D gene (5 bases). V was cut by 2 bases and J by 3 bases, with 5 bases left in between. The CDR3 sequence is 11 residues long. In germline, CDR1 is SQVTM, CDR2 ANQGSEA. This CDR3 reads CSVEQGYEQYF. CDR3 sequence (DNA): TGCAGCGTTGAACAGGGCTACGAGCAGTACTTC.

This clonotype has just a few counts. The V call is TRBV29-1, the J call TRBJ2-7; D perhaps matches TRBD1 (6 bases). The V gene's germline CDR1 is SQVTM and CDR2 ANQGSEA. This CDR3 region has 9 residues. The CDR3 sequence is CSSARQEKV. CDR3 DNA: TGCAGCTCCGCGAGACAGGAGAAAGTC.

This clonotype appeared many times. The V gene is TRBV5-1, the J gene TRBJ1-4; D perhaps matches TRBD1 (5 bases). This CDR3 contains 15 residues. Trimming left V 4 bases short and J 0 bases short, with 10 bases between. Germline-derived CDR1 and CDR2 are SGHRS and YFSETQ. The CDR3 is CASSRGRPTNEKLFF. CDR3 nucleotides: TGCGCCAGCAGCAGGGGACGGCCAACTAATGAAAAACTGTTTTTT. Using reference TRBV5-1 and TRBJ1-4 for the parts outside the CDR3, the full variable domain is KAGVTQTPRYLIKTRGQQVTLSCSPISGHRSVSWYQQTPGQGLQFLFEYFSETQRNKGNFPGRFSGRQFSNSRSEMNVSTLELGDSALYLCASSRGRPTNEKLFFGSGTQLSVL.

This clonotype was picked up one time. The chain couples TRBV7-9 to TRBJ2-5; TRBD1 agrees at 9 bases. Looked up from germline, CDR1 is SEHNR and CDR2 is FQNEAQ (reference sequence). V gave up 7 bases and J gave up 1 base; unmatched junction bases: 4. The CDR3 contains 14 residues. The CDR3 spells CASIRDRAQETQYF. DNA of the CDR3: TGTGCCAGCATACGGGACAGGGCCCAAGAGACCCAGTACTTC.

This clonotype was found a few times. Relative to the germline gene, one junction end is altered; a read error may explain this. V is TRBV7-9 and J is TRBJ1-5; tentatively, D is TRBD1 (6 bases). Germline CDR1 and CDR2: SEHNR and FQNEAQ (reference sequence). The CDR3 has 13 residues. In nucleotides, the CDR3 is TGTGCCAGCAGCTTAATAGGGGGGGGACCCCAGCACTTT. This gives the protein CASSLIGGGPQHF.

The chain employs TRBV15 and TRBJ2-7, with 10 bases aligning to TRBD1. The CDR3 is 14 residues long. V was clipped by 1 base and J by 4 bases; unmatched bases: 1. Germline V gene data show CDR1 as LNHNV and CDR2 as YYDKDF (reference sequence). The CDR3 spells CATSRGDRGYEQYF. The CDR3 DNA is TGTGCCACCAGCAGAGGGGACAGGGGTTACGAGCAGTACTTC. Supplemented by reference TRBV15 and TRBJ2-7, the full variable domain reads DAMVIQNPRYQVTQFGKPVTLSCSQTLNHNVMYWYQQKSSQAPKLLFHYYDKDFNNEADTPDNFQSRRPNTSFCFLDIRSPGLGDTAMYLCATSRGDRGYEQYFGPGTRLTVT.

The sample holds a few counts of this clonotype. This sequence joins TRBV4-3 and TRBJ2-7; 14 nucleotides match TRBD2. The CDR3 runs to 19 residues. With 1 base clipped from V and 4 bases from J, the junction kept 12 bases outside the gene matches. Germline CDR1 reads LGHNA; CDR2 reads YSLEER. The CDR3 is CASSQVRGTSGSSKYEQYF. The CDR3 DNA reads TGCGCCAGCAGCCAAGTTCGAGGGACTAGCGGGAGTTCAAAGTACGAGCAGTACTTC.